One and the same sample provided the 21 T cell receptor beta chains below, sequenced in a study of blood T cell repertoires in COVID-19. Generated by immunoSEQ multiplex PCR, the TCRdb table keeps only in-frame clones and is missing some. The repertoire holds around 84,000 clones, with 70% to 80% as singletons. The sample was peripheral blood. The receptor set was obtained from a man aged 50 to 60 with active or convalescent COVID-19.

The chain links TRBV12-5 to TRBJ1-6, with D tentatively TRBD1 (5 bases). V lost 3 bases, J lost 10 bases, and 13 bases lay in between. Germline V lookup: CDR1 LGHNT, CDR2 FRNRAP. CDR3 size: 14 residues. As DNA, the CDR3 is TGTGCTAGTGGTTTTTCAGGGTTTGGGTCACCCCTCCACTTT. It translates to CASGFSGFGSPLHF.

J is TRBJ2-5 and V is TRBV12-5; TRBD2 matches at 9 bases. The CDR3 loop spans 14 amino acids. The J segment lost 5 bases and the V segment lost 3 bases, leaving 4 bases of the junction unmatched. The germline CDR1 and CDR2 sequences are LGHNT and FRNRAP. The CDR3 bases are TGTGCTAGTGGTTTAGCGGGGGGCGAGGAGACCCAGTACTTC. Its protein product is CASGLAGGEETQYF.

The chain carries TRBV27 and TRBJ1-3; D perhaps matches TRBD1 (6 bases). This CDR3 has 17 residues. In germline, CDR1 is MNHEY, CDR2 SMNVEV (reference sequence). The V gene lost 6 bases and the J gene lost 0 bases, with 18 bases spanning the gap. This CDR3 is CASSSQQRGSSGNTIYF. Written as DNA, the CDR3 is TGTGCCAGCAGCTCCCAACAGAGGGGGTCCTCTGGAAACACCATATATTTT.

V usage is TRBV6-5 and J usage is TRBJ1-1; D is unresolved. CDR3 length: 13 residues. Germline V gives CDR1 MNHEY, CDR2 SVGAGI. Trimming left V 10 bases short and J 3 bases short, with 15 bases between. Here the CDR3 DNA reads TGTGCCACCAACCTATCCCCGGACACTGAAGCTTTCTTT. This translates into CATNLSPDTEAFF.

This clone appeared a single time. The chain carries TRBV10-3 and TRBJ2-7, with 10 bases identical to TRBD1. The CDR3 runs to 15 residues. Germline V gene lookup returns CDR1 ENHRY and CDR2 SYGVKD. V lost 3 bases, J lost 2 bases, and 4 bases stayed unmatched. The CDR3 loop is CAISDPGTGAYEQYF. DNA of the CDR3: TGTGCCATCAGTGACCCCGGGACAGGGGCCTACGAGCAGTACTTC.

The J gene is TRBJ1-1, the V gene TRBV30; possibly TRBD1 for D (6 bases). Trimming took off 3 bases at V and 3 bases at J, with 8 bases between the two ends. Germline CDR1 is GTSNPN and CDR2 is SVGIG (reference sequence). The length of the CDR3 is 12 residues. The CDR3 loop reads CAWRNRDTEAFF. The DNA for the CDR3 is TGTGCCTGGAGGAACAGGGACACTGAAGCTTTCTTT. Looking up the rest from reference TRBV30 and TRBJ1-1 gives the full variable domain: SQTIHQWPATLVQPVGSPLSLECTVEGTSNPNLYWYRQAAGRGLQLLFYSVGIGQISSEVPQNLSASRPQDRQFILSSKKLLLSDSGFYLCAWRNRDTEAFFGQGTRLTVV.

The rearrangement joins TRBV5-1 to TRBJ1-2; 9 bases agree with TRBD1. The length of the CDR3 is 15 residues. Trimming cost V 0 bases and J 4 bases; bases outside gene matches: 4. Germline V gene lookup returns CDR1 SGHRS and CDR2 YFSETQ. The CDR3 region has the DNA TGCGCCAGCAGCTTGGAGACAGGGGGAACCTATGGCTACACCTTC. Translation: CASSLETGGTYGYTF.

The rearrangement links TRBV25-1 to TRBJ2-3, with TRBD2 as a possible D gene (7 bases). The CDR3 sequence is 16 residues long. Germline loops: CDR1 MGHDK, CDR2 SYGVNS. V was cut by 1 base and J by 4 bases, with 15 bases left in between. CDR3 loop: CASSEFGGGGPDTQYF. DNA for the CDR3: TGTGCCAGCAGTGAATTCGGCGGGGGCGGGCCAGATACGCAGTATTTT.

This chain joins TRBV6-5 and TRBJ2-7; D might be TRBD2 (6 bases). The CDR3 spans 16 residues. V lost 0 bases to trimming and J lost 2 bases, with 14 bases between them. Germline values: CDR1 MNHEY, CDR2 SVGAGI. Written as DNA, the CDR3 is TGTGCCAGCAGTTACTCGGGGTTGGGACTCCCCTACGAGCAGTACTTC. This codes for CASSYSGLGLPYEQYF.

This clone was counted only a few times. The J gene is TRBJ2-5, the V gene TRBV5-6; D possibly corresponds to TRBD2 (6 bases). V dropped 4 bases and J dropped 7 bases, with 14 bases sitting between them. This CDR3 is 13 amino acids long. CDR1 and CDR2 (germline): SGHDT, YYEEEE. The CDR3: CASSGTGRATQYF. CDR3 nucleotide sequence: TGTGCCAGCAGCGGGACTGGACGGGCGACCCAGTACTTC.

The chain joins TRBV19 to TRBJ1-1; tentatively, D is TRBD1 (6 bases). Per the germline V gene, CDR1 is LNHDA and CDR2 is SQIVND (reference sequence). The V and J ends lost 4 bases and 0 bases respectively, with 21 bases between them. The CDR3 has 18 residues. The CDR3 DNA follows: TGTGCCAGTAGTAAGGGAAGGGGGGGAGAGCTTTTGAACACTGAAGCTTTCTTT. It translates to CASSKGRGGELLNTEAFF.

J is TRBJ2-7 and V is TRBV9; 8 bases map to TRBD2. The CDR3 has 13 residues. The V and J ends lost 4 bases and 4 bases, in that order; junction bases with no gene match: 4. Germline CDR1 and CDR2: SGDLS and YYNGEE. The CDR3 sequence is CASSQSGGYEQYF. CDR3 in DNA: TGTGCCAGCAGCCAGAGCGGGGGATACGAGCAGTACTTC. Variable domain in full (rest from reference TRBV9 and TRBJ2-7): DSGVTQTPKHLITATGQRVTLRCSPRSGDLSVYWYQQSLDQGLQFLIQYYNGEERAKGNILERFSAQQFPDLHSELNLSSLELGDSALYFCASSQSGGYEQYFGPGTRLTVT.

This chain uses TRBV27 with TRBJ2-2; 10 nucleotides match TRBD2. With V trimmed by 3 bases and J by 0 bases, 4 bases remained unmatched. This CDR3 has 17 residues. The germline CDR1 and CDR2 sequences are MNHEY and SMNVEV (reference sequence). The CDR3 DNA is TGTGCCAGCAGTTTCGGGCTAGCGGGGGCGAACACCGGGGAGCTGTTTTTT. Protein sequence: CASSFGLAGANTGELFF.

This clone has only one observation. J is TRBJ2-7 and V is TRBV29-1, with TRBD1 matching over 8 bases. This CDR3 has 12 amino acids. CDR1 is SQVTM and CDR2 is ANQGSEA in the germline V gene. Trimming cost V 4 bases and J 5 bases; bases outside gene matches: 4. CDR3 protein: CSVGPGGHEQYF. The CDR3 DNA reads as TGCAGCGTTGGGCCAGGGGGCCACGAGCAGTACTTC.

J is TRBJ2-1 and V is TRBV3-1 (or the pseudogene TRBV3-2), with D maybe TRBD2 (6 bases). CDR1 is LGHDT and CDR2 is YNNKEL in the germline V gene (reference sequence). V was cut by 4 bases and J by 3 bases, with 7 bases left in between. The CDR3 has 13 amino acids. CDR3 sequence reads: CASSPDYYNEQFF. The CDR3 DNA follows: TGTGCCAGCAGCCCGGACTACTACAATGAGCAGTTCTTC.

The V and J genes are TRBV24-1 and TRBJ2-6; 8 bases are a match to TRBD1. The CDR3 is 19 residues long. The trim removed 3 bases at V and 3 bases at J, leaving 12 bases unmatched. Germline V CDR1 and CDR2: KGHDR, SFDVKD. The CDR3 spells CATSDEAGTGLSGANVLTF. The CDR3 coding sequence is TGTGCCACCAGTGATGAAGCCGGGACAGGACTAAGTGGGGCCAACGTCCTGACTTTC.

This clone was counted between two and nine times. This chain connects TRBV27 to TRBJ2-7; TRBD1 might be the D (5 bases). V was pared by 6 bases and J by 7 bases, with 10 bases between. CDR3 size: 11 residues. Germline V CDR1 and CDR2: MNHEY, SMNVEV (reference sequence). The CDR3 loop is CASRKGYEQYF. CDR3 coding DNA: TGTGCCAGCAGGAAGGGGTATGAGCAGTACTTC.

The chain has TRBV5-4 and TRBJ2-3, with TRBD2 matching over 12 bases. The J segment lost 2 bases and the V segment lost 3 bases, leaving 4 bases of the junction unmatched. The V gene's germline CDR1 is SGHNT and CDR2 YYREEE (reference sequence). The CDR3 contains 16 residues. The CDR3 region is CASSSRLAGVTDTQYF. The CDR3 DNA follows: TGTGCCAGCAGCTCACGACTAGCGGGGGTCACAGATACGCAGTATTTT.

The chain uses TRBV3-1 (or the pseudogene TRBV3-2) and TRBJ1-3; a weak D match, TRBD1 (6 bases). This CDR3 is built from 15 residues. Per germline, CDR1 LGHDT and CDR2 YNNKEL (reference sequence). V was cut by 6 bases and J by 0 bases, with 12 bases left in between. Written as DNA, the CDR3 is TGTGCCAGCAGACATACAGGGAACTCTGGAAACACCATATATTTT. It encodes CASRHTGNSGNTIYF.

V gene TRBV5-1 combines with J gene TRBJ2-3, with 8 bases fitting TRBD1. The germline gives CDR1 SGHRS, CDR2 YFSETQ. This CDR3 comprises 15 residues. Losses at the gene ends were 0 bases for V and 2 bases for J; bases not matched to a gene: 2. CDR3 in DNA: TGCGCCAGCAGCTTGGGGACAGGGACCACAGATACGCAGTATTTT. It codes for CASSLGTGTTDTQYF. Full variable domain (rest looked up from reference TRBV5-1 and TRBJ2-3): KAGVTQTPRYLIKTRGQQVTLSCSPISGHRSVSWYQQTPGQGLQFLFEYFSETQRNKGNFPGRFSGRQFSNSRSEMNVSTLELGDSALYLCASSLGTGTTDTQYFGPGTRLTVL.

V usage is TRBV30 and J usage is TRBJ1-5, with a tentative D call TRBD1 (6 bases). This CDR3 has 16 amino acids. The V end was cut by 2 bases, the J end by 0 bases, with 14 bases between. From germline, CDR1 is GTSNPN and CDR2 SVGIG (reference sequence). This CDR3 reads CAWSRTWTDSNQPQHF. Here the CDR3 DNA reads TGTGCCTGGAGTCGGACCTGGACAGATAGCAATCAGCCCCAGCATTTT.